Presented here are 2 T cell receptor beta chains from one specimen sequenced in a study of control samples from healthy donors and cancer patients (dated by TCRdb to 2020 to 2021). Preparation of the library involved the immunoSEQ multiplex PCR assay. Sourced from immuneACCESS, this table was stored by TCRdb with only in-frame sequences that have V and J called. A share of the clones is absent; for the studies checked, an unresolved V gene accounts for under half, and the remainder has no known explanation. The sample table lists about 17,000 clones, 85% to 90% of them with a count of one. The top ten clones comprise approximately 30% of the sample. The source material was PBMCs. These receptors came from a man aged 55-75 years with head and neck cancer.

The genes are TRBV2 and TRBJ2-5, with 8 bases that match TRBD1. The germline V gene encodes CDR1 SNHLY and CDR2 FYNNEI. The V segment lost 6 bases and the J segment 5 bases; nucleotides outside the gene matches: 11. The CDR3 has 15 amino acids. The CDR3 DNA follows: TGTGCCAGCAGGGGGGGCAGGGGGCTGCGGGAGACCCAGTACTTC. It translates to CASRGGRGLRETQYF.

The J gene is TRBJ1-4, the V gene TRBV7-6; D gene unclear. This CDR3 region has 13 residues. V lost 0 bases and J lost 1, with 0 bases in between. Germline CDR1 is SGHVS and CDR2 is FNYEAQ. CDR3 sequence reads: CASSLATNEKLFF. The CDR3 nucleotides are TGTGCCAGCAGCTTAGCAACTAATGAAAAACTGTTTTTT. The entire variable domain, with the rest obtained from reference TRBV7-6 and TRBJ1-4, is as follows: GAGVSQSPRYKVTKRGQDVALRCDPISGHVSLYWYRQALGQGPEFLTYFNYEAQQDKSGLPNDRFSAERPEGSISTLTIQRTEQRDSAMYRCASSLATNEKLFFGSGTQLSVL.